These 26 T cell receptor beta chains were all obtained from the same sample, sequenced in a study of T cell changes during pregnancy in multiple sclerosis. TCRdb's copy holds only in-frame clones and misses some; the assay was immunoSEQ multiplex PCR. This sample yields roughly 40,000 clones, of which 80% to 95% are seen a single time; almost 2% belongs to the top ten. The sample was CD4+ T cells from peripheral blood mononuclear cells, taken after pregnancy. The receptors stem from a female donor in good health, enrolled as a control in a pregnancy study.

The chain employs TRBV21-1 and TRBJ1-4. TRBV21-1 is a pseudogene. CDR3 length: 13 residues. DNA for the CDR3: TGTGCCAGCAGCAAGGTGGGGGGGGAAAAACTGTTTTTT. As protein: CASSKVGGEKLFF.

There are a few counts of this clone. V gene TRBV5-1 combines with J gene TRBJ1-6; 7 nucleotides match TRBD1. Germline CDR1 is SGHRS and CDR2 is YFSETQ. The CDR3 loop spans 15 amino acids. Losses at the gene ends were 2 bases for V and 10 bases for J; bases not matched to a gene: 9. CDR3 sequence (DNA): TGCGCCAGCAGCTTCCAGACAGGGAACCCCTCACCCCTCCACTTT. Translated, it gives CASSFQTGNPSPLHF. The full variable domain, its missing parts supplied by reference TRBV5-1 and TRBJ1-6, is KAGVTQTPRYLIKTRGQQVTLSCSPISGHRSVSWYQQTPGQGLQFLFEYFSETQRNKGNFPGRFSGRQFSNSRSEMNVSTLELGDSALYLCASSFQTGNPSPLHFGNGTRLTVT.

The rearrangement uses TRBV15 and TRBJ2-5, with TRBD2 matching 8 bases. Germline CDR1 reads LNHNV; CDR2 reads YYDKDF (reference sequence). The CDR3 contains 14 residues. V was clipped by 5 bases and J by 5 bases; unmatched bases: 7. The CDR3 DNA reads as TGTGCCACCAGCGGCGGGGGGCGAGGGGAGACCCAGTACTTC. Amino acid sequence: CATSGGGRGETQYF.

The chain is built from TRBV4-2 and TRBJ2-1, with TRBD2 matching 16 bases. J lost 6 bases, V lost 3 bases, and 8 bases had no gene match. The CDR3 sequence is 18 residues long. The germline CDR1 and CDR2 sequences are LGHNA and YNFKEQ. The CDR3, as DNA: TGTGCCAGCAGCCACGGGACTAGCGGGAGGGCCAGGGGCAATGAGCAGTTCTTC. Its protein product is CASSHGTSGRARGNEQFF.

The chain combines TRBV5-1 with TRBJ2-5; D not certain. Per germline, CDR1 SGHRS and CDR2 YFSETQ. CDR3 size: 12 residues. Trimming pared 5 bases from V and 2 bases from J, leaving 7 bases between. The CDR3 reads CASSYGQETQYF. DNA for the CDR3: TGCGCCAGCAGTTACGGTCAAGAGACCCAGTACTTC.

The V gene is TRBV28, the J gene TRBJ2-5; 8 bases are a match to TRBD2. The CDR3 length is 18 residues. V shed 6 bases, J shed 5 bases, and the junction held 20 bases outside the gene matches. CDR1 is MDHEN, CDR2 SYDVKM, per germline. CDR3 in DNA: TGTGCCAGCAGCCCCCCAATAGCGGGGATGGGGTTGGGGGAGACCCAGTACTTC. Amino acid sequence: CASSPPIAGMGLGETQYF.

The chain employs TRBV6-1 and TRBJ2-7; D is ambiguous. CDR3 length equals 15 residues. CDR1 MNHNS and CDR2 SASEGT come from the germline V gene. V lost 1 base to trimming and J lost 2 bases, with 12 bases between them. CDR3 amino acids: CASSEEVWRTYEQYF. The DNA of the CDR3 is TGTGCCAGCAGTGAAGAAGTATGGAGAACCTACGAGCAGTACTTC.

This sequence joins TRBV7-7 and TRBJ2-5; 8 bases line up with TRBD1. J lost 5 bases, V lost 4 bases, and 9 bases had no gene match. CDR3 size: 15 residues. The V gene's germline CDR1 is SSHAT and CDR2 FNYEAQ (reference sequence). The CDR3 DNA reads as TGTGCCAGCAGCTCCTCACAGGGGGAGTATGAGACCCAGTACTTC. Translated, it gives CASSSSQGEYETQYF.

This clone was counted only a few times. The CDR3 DNA sequence: TGCGCCAGCAGCTATGCACCCCGGGACAGGGGGCTCACCAGCTATGGCTACACCTTC. It codes for CASSYAPRDRGLTSYGYTF. The rearrangement joins TRBV5-1 to TRBJ1-2; the match to TRBD1 covers 12 bases. Germline V gene data show CDR1 as SGHRS and CDR2 as YFSETQ. The junction had 16 bases not matched to a gene; V was cut back by 3 bases and J by 4 bases. This CDR3 contains 19 residues.

The chain has TRBV28 and TRBJ1-1; D possibly corresponds to TRBD1 (5 bases). Germline V lookup: CDR1 MDHEN, CDR2 SYDVKM. V lost 6 bases and J 0 bases, leaving 23 bases between the germline ends. This CDR3 spans 18 amino acids. The CDR3 sequence is CASRGKGQTSHMNTEAFF. The CDR3 DNA is TGTGCCAGCAGGGGAAAGGGGCAAACCAGCCACATGAACACTGAAGCTTTCTTT.

The chain combines TRBV5-6 with TRBJ1-4; D not certain. The CDR3 loop spans 13 amino acids. CDR1 SGHDT and CDR2 YYEEEE come from the germline V gene. The V and J ends lost 4 bases and 8 bases respectively, with 12 bases between them. The CDR3 reads CASSLRGGEKLFF. DNA for the CDR3: TGTGCCAGCAGCCTCCGCGGAGGGGAAAAACTGTTTTTT.

The chain joins TRBV5-1 to TRBJ2-5, with 14 bases matching TRBD2. Per the germline V gene, CDR1 is SGHRS and CDR2 is YFSETQ. CDR3 length: 19 amino acids. The junction had 18 bases not matched to a gene; V was cut back by 6 bases and J by 5 bases. The CDR3 here is CASTPTGTSGRSLRETQYF. In DNA form, the CDR3 reads TGCGCCAGCACCCCTACAGGGACTAGCGGGAGAAGTCTCCGTGAGACCCAGTACTTC.

This clone was observed a handful of times. The chain joins TRBV28 to TRBJ1-5, with D perhaps matching TRBD1 (6 bases). With 10 bases removed from V and 0 bases from J, the gap between germline ends came to 16 bases. The CDR3 consists of 15 residues. Germline CDR1 is MDHEN and CDR2 is SYDVKM. The CDR3 bases are TGTGCCATTTGCCAGGGGCCCGATAGCAATCAGCCCCAGCATTTT. Residues: CAICQGPDSNQPQHF.

This clone was found a few times. The V and J genes are TRBV21-1 and TRBJ1-6; the D segment call TRBD1 is taken from the table without a DNA check. TRBV21-1 is a pseudogene. The CDR3 is 14 residues long. Written as DNA, the CDR3 is TGTGCCAGCAGCAAAGCTCCCCAGAATTCACCCCTCCACTTT. Amino acid sequence: CASSKAPQNSPLHF.

The genes are TRBV6-5 and TRBJ2-1, with D possibly TRBD1 on 6 matching bases. The CDR3 is made up of 14 amino acids. The V end lost 3 bases, the J end lost 9 bases, and 15 bases lay between the germline ends. In germline, CDR1 is MNHEY, CDR2 SVGAGI. In DNA form, the CDR3 reads TGTGCCAGCAGTTATAATTCAAGGGACATTGAGCAGTTCTTC. It codes for CASSYNSRDIEQFF.

This chain connects TRBV18 to TRBJ2-1; D is perhaps TRBD2 (5 bases). V shed 2 bases and J shed 15 bases, with 17 bases lying between them. The CDR3 runs 13 residues. Germline CDR1 reads KGHSH; CDR2 reads LQKENI. The CDR3 here is CASSPGGRAWRFF. The CDR3 region has the DNA TGTGCCAGCTCACCAGGCGGGCGGGCCTGGCGGTTCTTC.

The chain employs TRBV9 and TRBJ2-5; the match to TRBD2 covers 12 bases. The germline gives CDR1 SGDLS, CDR2 YYNGEE. The CDR3 length is 14 residues. Trimming took 3 bases from V and 5 from J; bases not matched to a gene: 2. CDR3 residues: CASSGLAGAETQYF. The CDR3 coding sequence is TGTGCCAGCAGCGGACTAGCGGGAGCTGAGACCCAGTACTTC.

V usage is TRBV6-5 and J usage is TRBJ1-2, with TRBD1 identical over 7 bases. V lost 2 bases, J lost 8 bases, and 5 bases stayed unmatched. This CDR3 spans 13 amino acids. Germline-derived CDR1 and CDR2 are MNHEY and SVGAGI. The CDR3 DNA sequence: TGTGCCAGCAGTTACAGGGGGCAAGGAGGCTACACCTTC. Protein: CASSYRGQGGYTF.

This clone was seen just once. The chain joins TRBV19 to TRBJ1-6; possible D gene TRBD1, 5 bases. This CDR3 is 14 amino acids long. Trimming pared 3 bases from V and 7 bases from J, leaving 10 bases between. Germline V CDR1 and CDR2: LNHDA, SQIVND (reference sequence). The chain's CDR3 is CASSMGGRNSPLHF. DNA for the CDR3: TGTGCCAGTAGTATGGGGGGGAGGAATTCACCCCTCCACTTT.

V gene TRBV7-9 combines with J gene TRBJ2-1; tentative D call: TRBD1 (6 bases). The germline gives CDR1 SEHNR, CDR2 FQNEAQ (reference sequence). This CDR3 spans 16 amino acids. Trimming cost V 4 bases and J 2 bases, with 15 bases left between them. CDR3 nucleotides: TGTGCCAGCAGCTACGCGGACAGAATTACCTACAATGAGCAGTTCTTC. Residues: CASSYADRITYNEQFF.

This clone was detected only once. This rearrangement joins TRBV9 to TRBJ2-3; D is ambiguous. This CDR3 is built from 14 residues. Deletions cut 1 base from V and 2 bases from J, with 8 bases between. Germline V gene data show CDR1 as SGDLS and CDR2 as YYNGEE. CDR3 protein: CASSVLTSTDTQYF. The CDR3 DNA sequence: TGTGCCAGCAGCGTATTGACATCCACAGATACGCAGTATTTT.

This chain uses TRBV5-4 with TRBJ2-1; 7 nucleotides agree with TRBD2. This CDR3 region has 14 residues. The trim removed 3 bases at V and 4 bases at J, leaving 4 bases unmatched. Germline assignment: CDR1 SGHNT and CDR2 YYREEE (reference sequence). The CDR3 DNA reads as TGTGCCAGCAGCTCTGAGCGGGGTTACAATGAGCAGTTCTTC. Translation gives CASSSERGYNEQFF.

The chain is built from TRBV7-9 and TRBJ2-1; TRBD1 might be the D (5 bases). The CDR3 sequence is 16 residues long. With 3 bases removed from V and 6 bases from J, the gap between germline ends came to 18 bases. CDR1 is SEHNR and CDR2 is FQNEAQ in the germline V gene (reference sequence). This CDR3 reads CASSFFLEGVRNEQFF. Here the CDR3 DNA reads TGTGCCAGCAGCTTTTTTTTGGAAGGGGTACGCAATGAGCAGTTCTTC.

This chain uses TRBV19 with TRBJ2-1, with a possible D match to TRBD2 (5 bases). The V gene lost 3 bases and the J gene lost 2 bases, with 17 bases spanning the gap. CDR3 length: 17 amino acids. CDR1 is LNHDA, CDR2 SQIVND, per germline (reference sequence). The CDR3 region has the DNA TGTGCCAGTAGTATCGATCCAGCGGCTTTGACCTACAATGAGCAGTTCTTC. It specifies CASSIDPAALTYNEQFF.

This rearrangement joins TRBV5-1 to TRBJ1-3; 8 nucleotides match TRBD1. The V gene end was trimmed by 0 bases and the J gene end by 4 bases; junction bases not matched to a gene: 6. The CDR3 length is 16 residues. Germline V CDR1 and CDR2: SGHRS, YFSETQ. As DNA, the CDR3 is TGCGCCAGCAGCTTGGGAGGTCGACAGGGGGGAAACACCATATATTTT. Translation: CASSLGGRQGGNTIYF.

The chain joins TRBV27 to TRBJ1-2, with 7 bases matching TRBD1. V gave up 3 bases and J gave up 8 bases; unmatched junction bases: 9. The CDR3 covers 14 residues. CDR1 MNHEY and CDR2 SMNVEV come from the germline V gene (reference sequence). CDR3 region: CASSFSEGAGGYTF. The CDR3 DNA sequence: TGTGCCAGCAGTTTTTCCGAGGGGGCAGGGGGCTACACCTTC.